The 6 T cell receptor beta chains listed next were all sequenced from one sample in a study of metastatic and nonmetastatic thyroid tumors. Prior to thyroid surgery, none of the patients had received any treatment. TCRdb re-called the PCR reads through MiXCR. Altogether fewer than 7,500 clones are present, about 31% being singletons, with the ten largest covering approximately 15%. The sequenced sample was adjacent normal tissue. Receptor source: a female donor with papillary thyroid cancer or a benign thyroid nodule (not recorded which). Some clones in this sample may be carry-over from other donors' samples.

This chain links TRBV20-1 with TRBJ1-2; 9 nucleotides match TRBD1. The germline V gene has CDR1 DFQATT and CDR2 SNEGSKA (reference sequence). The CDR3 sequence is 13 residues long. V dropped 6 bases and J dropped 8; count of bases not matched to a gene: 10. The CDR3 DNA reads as TGCAGTGCACCTGACAGGGGGGATGGAGGCTACACCTTC. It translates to CSAPDRGDGGYTF.

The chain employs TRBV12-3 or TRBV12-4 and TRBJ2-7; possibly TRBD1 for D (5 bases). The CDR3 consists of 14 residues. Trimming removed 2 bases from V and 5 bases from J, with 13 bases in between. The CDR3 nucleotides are TGTGCCAGCAGTTTATTACAGGCTGGGCACGAGCAGTACTTC. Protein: CASSLLQAGHEQYF.

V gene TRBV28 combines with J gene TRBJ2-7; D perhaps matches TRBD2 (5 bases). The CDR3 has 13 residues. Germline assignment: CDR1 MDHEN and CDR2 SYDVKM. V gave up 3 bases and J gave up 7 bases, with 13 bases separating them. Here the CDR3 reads CASSFSRRGEQYF. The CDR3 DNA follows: TGTGCCAGCAGTTTTTCCCGACGGGGAGAGCAGTACTTC.

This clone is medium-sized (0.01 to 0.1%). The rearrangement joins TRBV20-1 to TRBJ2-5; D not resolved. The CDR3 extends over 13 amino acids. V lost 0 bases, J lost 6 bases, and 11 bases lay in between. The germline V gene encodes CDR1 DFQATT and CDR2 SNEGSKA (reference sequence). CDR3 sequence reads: CSARDGTSKTQYF. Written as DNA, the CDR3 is TGCAGTGCTAGAGACGGCACCTCTAAGACCCAGTACTTC.

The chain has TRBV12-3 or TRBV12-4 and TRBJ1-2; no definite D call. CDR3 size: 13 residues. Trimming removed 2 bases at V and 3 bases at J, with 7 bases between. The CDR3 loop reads CASSLFIHYGYTF. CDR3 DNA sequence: TGTGCCAGCAGTTTATTCATCCACTATGGCTACACCTTC.

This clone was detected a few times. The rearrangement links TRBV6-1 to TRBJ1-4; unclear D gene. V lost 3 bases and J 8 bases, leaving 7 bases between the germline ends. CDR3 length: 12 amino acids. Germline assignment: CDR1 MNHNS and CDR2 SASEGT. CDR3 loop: CASSERVEKLFF. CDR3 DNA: TGTGCCAGCAGTGAGAGAGTCGAAAAACTGTTTTTT.